A single sample gave rise to the 22 T cell receptor beta chains below, sequenced in a study of shared clonotypes between healthy human individuals. This table comes from immunoSEQ multiplex PCR, and its TCRdb copy is limited to in-frame clones, with some not included. The data contain 650,000 to 700,000 clones, around 91% of them singletons. Sequencing used memory CD8+ T cells from PBMCs. The subset was: CD45RO+ cells pooled with CCR7-negative TemRA cells. The receptors shown here come from a man younger than 35 in good health. Some clones in this sample may be carry-over from other donors' samples.

This chain connects TRBV19 to TRBJ2-6, with TRBD2 matching over 8 bases. Germline loops: CDR1 LNHDA, CDR2 SQIVND (reference sequence). The CDR3 is 19 amino acids. Germline trimming cut 4 bases from V and 0 bases from J; bases unmatched to any gene: 11. In DNA form, the CDR3 reads TGTGCCAGTAGTAAACGGGAGGGACCGCTCGACTCTGGGGCCAACGTCCTGACTTTC. It is translated as CASSKREGPLDSGANVLTF.

The chain employs TRBV6-5 and TRBJ2-1; D perhaps matches TRBD1 (5 bases). Trimming removed 2 bases at V and 2 bases at J, with 10 bases between. The CDR3 loop spans 15 amino acids. Germline V gives CDR1 MNHEY, CDR2 SVGAGI. CDR3 nucleotide sequence: TGTGCCAGCAGTTACGACGGACAAGCCTACAATGAGCAGTTCTTC. Its protein product is CASSYDGQAYNEQFF.

The CDR3 DNA is TGTGCCAGCGCTTCCCCCGTAGCCTACGAGCAGTACTTC. Protein: CASASPVAYEQYF. The chain is built from TRBV19 and TRBJ2-7; D gene ambiguous. Between the trimmed V and J ends, which lost 9 bases and 2 bases, there was a span of 14 bases. Germline CDR1 LNHDA, CDR2 SQIVND (reference sequence). This CDR3 comprises 13 residues. The complete variable domain, with remaining parts taken from reference TRBV19 and TRBJ2-7, reads DGGITQSPKYLFRKEGQNVTLSCEQNLNHDAMYWYRQDPGQGLRLIYYSQIVNDFQKGDIAEGYSVSREKKESFPLTVTSAQKNPTAFYLCASASPVAYEQYFGPGTRLTVT.

This clone has just a few counts. The V and J genes are TRBV6-6 and TRBJ1-2, with D possibly being TRBD1 (5 bases). V was clipped by 0 bases and J by 8 bases, with 7 bases between them. CDR3 length: 12 amino acids. Germline-derived CDR1 and CDR2 are MNHNY and SVGAGI (reference sequence). CDR3 sequence (DNA): TGTGCCAGCAGTTACTCGACAGAGGGCTACACCTTC. This codes for CASSYSTEGYTF.

The V call is TRBV6-1, the J call TRBJ2-1, with a weak D call TRBD1 (5 bases). CDR1 MNHNS and CDR2 SASEGT come from the germline V gene. The CDR3 spans 14 residues. V lost 7 bases to trimming and J lost 5 bases, with 15 bases between them. The CDR3 DNA reads TGTGCCAGCACGAAATTGGACATTAACAATGAGCAGTTCTTC. Translating gives CASTKLDINNEQFF.

Worth noting for this clone: Other DNA sequences within the sample encode an identical CDR3. The chain couples TRBV5-6 to TRBJ1-2; 10 bases line up with TRBD1. After removal of 3 bases from V and 3 bases from J, the junction contained 2 bases not matched to a gene. The CDR3 is made up of 14 amino acids. Per germline, CDR1 SGHDT and CDR2 YYEEEE. CDR3 residues: CASSWDRGDYGYTF. CDR3 DNA: TGTGCCAGCAGCTGGGACAGGGGAGACTATGGCTACACCTTC.

The V call is TRBV13, the J call TRBJ2-5, with 9 positions matching TRBD2. From germline, CDR1 is PRHDT and CDR2 FYEKMQ (reference sequence). V lost 5 bases to trimming and J lost 2 bases; unmatched junction nucleotides: 6. The CDR3 contains 15 residues. CDR3 sequence reads: CASSPGLATQETQYF. The CDR3 DNA follows: TGTGCCAGCAGCCCCGGACTAGCGACGCAAGAGACCCAGTACTTC.

The chain carries TRBV11-2 and TRBJ2-7, with TRBD1 matching 7 bases. This CDR3 is built from 12 residues. Germline CDR1 and CDR2: SGHAT and FQNNGV. Trimming at V came to 5 bases and at J to 6 bases, leaving 4 bases not matched to a gene. The CDR3 nucleotides read TGTGCCAGCAGCATTACAGGGGCCGAGCAGTACTTC. Its protein is CASSITGAEQYF.

The chain couples TRBV7-9 to TRBJ2-1, with TRBD1 matching over 7 bases. From germline, CDR1 is SEHNR and CDR2 FQNEAQ (reference sequence). V was pared by 6 bases and J by 3 bases, with 5 bases of the junction left unmatched. The CDR3 is 14 residues long. CDR3 sequence: CASSTTGVYNEQFF. The CDR3 DNA sequence: TGTGCCAGCAGTACCACAGGGGTCTACAATGAGCAGTTCTTC.

This clone has only a few counts. The chain uses TRBV19 and TRBJ2-3; D is uncertain. The CDR3 consists of 13 residues. Germline values: CDR1 LNHDA, CDR2 SQIVND (reference sequence). Trimming pared 4 bases from V and 1 base from J, leaving 6 bases between. CDR3 sequence reads: CASSSRGTDTQYF. The CDR3 coding sequence is TGTGCCAGTAGTAGCCGGGGCACAGATACGCAGTATTTT.

The table lists this clone with a count of one. V is TRBV7-9 and J is TRBJ2-7, with 14 bases lining up with TRBD2. Germline CDR1 reads SEHNR; CDR2 reads FQNEAQ (reference sequence). The CDR3 has 15 residues. With V trimmed by 4 bases and J by 5 bases, 4 bases remained unmatched. The CDR3 DNA is TGTGCCAGCAGCTCCGGGACTAGCGGGAGCGACGAGCAGTACTTC. Protein sequence: CASSSGTSGSDEQYF.

The CDR3 DNA reads as TGTGCCAGCTCACCATTCCGGAACACCCCGGAACAGGGGGCGATAGGTGGCTACACCTTC. Its translation: CASSPFRNTPEQGAIGGYTF. The chain links TRBV18 to TRBJ1-2; 9 positions agree with TRBD1. The V and J ends lost 2 bases and 7 bases, in that order; junction bases with no gene match: 23. The CDR3 is made up of 20 amino acids. The germline V gene encodes CDR1 KGHSH and CDR2 LQKENI.

There are a few counts of this clone. V gene TRBV4-2 combines with J gene TRBJ1-1, with 9 nucleotides matching TRBD1. There are 17 residues in the CDR3. Looked up from germline, CDR1 is LGHNA and CDR2 is YNFKEQ. J gave up 5 bases and V 1 base, and 11 bases lay outside the gene matches. The CDR3 reads CASSQATHTGGGTEAFF. In nucleotides, the CDR3 is TGTGCCAGCAGCCAAGCTACCCATACAGGGGGCGGAACTGAAGCTTTCTTT.

This sequence joins TRBV6-1 and TRBJ2-1; 8 nucleotides line up with TRBD1. With V trimmed by 4 bases and J by 8 bases, 10 bases remained unmatched. The CDR3 contains 15 residues. From germline, CDR1 is MNHNS and CDR2 SASEGT. CDR3 sequence: CASSASRQGFYEQFF. Written as DNA, the CDR3 is TGTGCCAGCAGTGCGTCCAGACAGGGGTTCTATGAGCAGTTCTTC.

V gene TRBV7-2 combines with J gene TRBJ2-4; D uncertain. Germline CDR1 and CDR2: SGHTA and FQGNSA. CDR3 length: 13 amino acids. Trimming took 1 base from V and 6 from J, leaving 7 bases between them. CDR3 in amino acids: CASSLGLRNIQYF. The CDR3 coding sequence is TGTGCCAGCAGCTTAGGCCTCAGAAACATTCAGTACTTC.

The chain combines TRBV27 with TRBJ2-2, with TRBD2 as a possible D gene (6 bases). CDR1 is MNHEY, CDR2 SMNVEV, per germline (reference sequence). CDR3 length: 13 amino acids. Trimming pared 4 bases from V and 7 bases from J, leaving 10 bases between. CDR3 sequence reads: CASSSREDGELFF. CDR3 DNA: TGTGCCAGCAGTTCTAGGGAGGACGGGGAGCTGTTTTTT.

The V gene is TRBV27, the J gene TRBJ2-7; 7 bases agree with TRBD2. The CDR3 is made up of 12 amino acids. CDR1 and CDR2 from the germline V gene are MNHEY and SMNVEV (reference sequence). CDR3 sequence (DNA): TGTGCATCAATAACGGGGACTAACGAGCAGTACTTC. This codes for CASITGTNEQYF.

The chain carries TRBV6-5 and TRBJ1-1; 7 nucleotides line up with TRBD1. V lost 0 bases, J lost 10 bases, and 5 bases stayed unmatched. Germline values: CDR1 MNHEY, CDR2 SVGAGI. The CDR3 is 13 residues long. As DNA, the CDR3 is TGTGCCAGCAGTTACTCGGAGGGGGCAGGAGCTTTCTTT. Translated: CASSYSEGAGAFF.

This chain connects TRBV7-9 to TRBJ2-7, with no clear D. The V gene's germline CDR1 is SEHNR and CDR2 FQNEAQ (reference sequence). The CDR3 runs to 14 residues. The V gene lost 2 bases and the J gene lost 2 bases, with 10 bases spanning the gap. The CDR3 sequence is CASSLNAETYEQYF. The CDR3 bases are TGTGCCAGCAGCTTAAACGCAGAAACCTACGAGCAGTACTTC.

To note about this clone: This same CDR3 is encoded by further DNA sequences in the sample. The V call is TRBV27, the J call TRBJ2-1; D is unclear. Germline CDR1 and CDR2: MNHEY and SMNVEV (reference sequence). V dropped 3 bases and J dropped 7 bases, with 13 bases sitting between them. The CDR3 is made up of 14 amino acids. The CDR3 coding sequence is TGTGCCAGCAGTTTGTTGGGCCCCCGGAATGAGCAGTTCTTC. Protein product: CASSLLGPRNEQFF.

The CDR3 sequence: CATSGRDRGTTADFF. The CDR3 nucleotides read TGTGCCACCAGCGGCCGGGACAGGGGAACAACTGCCGACTTCTTC. V and J are TRBV15 and TRBJ2-1, with TRBD1 identical over 10 bases. From germline, CDR1 is LNHNV and CDR2 YYDKDF (reference sequence). Losses at the gene ends were 5 bases for V and 16 bases for J; bases not matched to a gene: 17. CDR3 length equals 15 residues.

The chain combines TRBV7-9 with TRBJ2-2; the match to TRBD1 covers 9 bases. CDR1 SEHNR and CDR2 FQNEAQ come from the germline V gene (reference sequence). This CDR3 is built from 16 residues. J was trimmed by 4 bases and V by 5 bases; bases with no gene match: 8. As DNA, the CDR3 is TGTGCCAGCAGCATGTGGGGACAGGGCGCCACCGGGGAGCTGTTTTTT. It is translated as CASSMWGQGATGELFF.